Presented here are 25 T cell receptor beta chains from one specimen sequenced in a study of T-cell reconstitution after alpha-beta-depleted transplantation in children. Construction of the TCRbeta library involved unique molecular identifiers. MiXCR was run by TCRdb on the PCR reads, yielding one entry per CDR3 protein. The table has fewer than 250,000 distinct CDR3 sequences, approximately 19% seen once. The source material was PBMCs, mostly from graft donor cells, sampled 360 days after TCRalphabeta/CD19-depleted stem cell transplant. Every receptor here comes from a male patient aged 2 to 10 who had a stem cell transplant for acute lymphoblastic leukemia, so the T cells may come from the graft donor.

The J gene is TRBJ2-5, the V gene TRBV7-7, with a possible D match to TRBD2 (6 bases). The CDR3 sequence is 15 residues long. With 2 bases removed from V and 0 bases from J, the gap between germline ends came to 10 bases. Per germline, CDR1 SSHAT and CDR2 FNYEAQ (reference sequence). In DNA form, the CDR3 reads TGTGCCAGCAGCTTATCCCGGGACTACCAAGAGACCCAGTACTTC. It codes for CASSLSRDYQETQYF. Filled out from reference TRBV7-7 and TRBJ2-5, the complete variable domain reads GAGVSQSPRYKVTKRGQDVTLRCDPISSHATLYWYQQALGQGPEFLTYFNYEAQPDKSGLPSDRFSAERPEGSISTLTIQRTEQRDSAMYRCASSLSRDYQETQYFGPGTRLLVL.

V gene TRBV2 combines with J gene TRBJ2-1; TRBD2 agrees at 9 bases. Trimming removed 3 bases from V and 8 bases from J; junction bases left unmatched: 2. The CDR3 contains 13 residues. Germline V lookup: CDR1 SNHLY, CDR2 FYNNEI. This CDR3 reads CASSELAGYEQFF. The CDR3 DNA reads TGTGCCAGCAGTGAGCTAGCGGGGTATGAGCAGTTCTTC. The entire variable domain, with the rest obtained from reference TRBV2 and TRBJ2-1, is as follows: EPEVTQTPSHQVTQMGQEVILRCVPISNHLYFYWYRQILGQKVEFLVSFYNNEISEKSEIFDDQFSVERPDGSNFTLKIRSTKLEDSAMYFCASSELAGYEQFFGPGTRLTVL.

The chain carries TRBV12-3 or TRBV12-4 and TRBJ2-1, with 8 bases fitting TRBD2. CDR3 size: 15 residues. V lost 5 bases, J lost 8 bases, and 11 bases stayed unmatched. The CDR3 here is CASSPLGGAFYEQFF. CDR3 nucleotides: TGTGCCAGCAGTCCACTCGGGGGGGCGTTTTATGAGCAGTTCTTC.

This clonotype has at least ten counts. V is TRBV27 and J is TRBJ2-7, with TRBD1 as a possible D gene (6 bases). V lost 0 bases and J 6 bases, leaving 9 bases between the germline ends. Germline lookup yields CDR1 MNHEY and CDR2 SMNVEV (reference sequence). The length of the CDR3 is 13 residues. CDR3 amino acids: CASSLSRGGEQYF. The CDR3 DNA sequence: TGTGCCAGCAGTTTATCCAGGGGCGGCGAGCAGTACTTC.

This clonotype has ten or more counts. The rearrangement links TRBV5-1 to TRBJ2-3, with D possibly being TRBD2 (6 bases). CDR1 is SGHRS and CDR2 is YFSETQ in the germline V gene. The V end lost 4 bases, the J end lost 1 base, and 16 bases lay between the germline ends. The CDR3 length is 16 residues. The chain's CDR3 is CASSPRWGVGTDTQYF. CDR3 DNA sequence: TGCGCCAGCAGCCCGCGTTGGGGGGTCGGCACAGATACGCAGTATTTT.

The CDR3 sequence: CASSLGRGKPGELFF. The DNA for the CDR3 is TGTGCCAGCAGCTTGGGCAGGGGGAAACCCGGGGAGCTGTTTTTT. The V and J genes are TRBV5-6 and TRBJ2-2; 7 positions agree with TRBD1. Trimming at V came to 0 bases and at J to 6 bases, leaving 5 bases not matched to a gene. CDR3 length: 15 amino acids. The germline CDR1 and CDR2 sequences are SGHDT and YYEEEE.

This clonotype was seen a few times. V and J are TRBV10-3 and TRBJ1-2; maybe TRBD1 (5 bases). The length of the CDR3 is 13 residues. V lost 6 bases and J 3 bases, leaving 11 bases between the germline ends. Germline V gene lookup returns CDR1 ENHRY and CDR2 SYGVKD. CDR3 sequence: CAIRPGPDYGYTF. In DNA, the CDR3 is TGTGCCATCAGACCGGGACCGGACTATGGCTACACCTTC.

V and J are TRBV20-1 and TRBJ2-7; D remains ambiguous. The CDR3 consists of 14 residues. The V end lost 0 bases, the J end lost 2 bases, and 11 bases lay between the germline ends. Germline values: CDR1 DFQATT, CDR2 SNEGSKA (reference sequence). CDR3 sequence reads: CSARDHKETYEQYF. The CDR3 DNA reads as TGCAGTGCTAGAGATCACAAGGAGACCTACGAGCAGTACTTC.

The genes are TRBV7-2 and TRBJ2-1; 14 nucleotides line up with TRBD2. The CDR3 contains 16 residues. Looked up from germline, CDR1 is SGHTA and CDR2 is FQGNSA. Unmatched junction bases numbered 2, after V lost 5 bases and J lost 2 bases. The CDR3: CASSMGLAGAYNEQFF. The CDR3 coding sequence is TGTGCCAGCAGCATGGGACTAGCGGGAGCCTACAATGAGCAGTTCTTC.

DNA of the CDR3: TGTGCCAGCAGCTTGCGGGGGGGCCTCTATGAGCAGTTCTTC. Protein product: CASSLRGGLYEQFF. The V and J genes are TRBV5-8 and TRBJ2-1; 8 bases fit TRBD2. This CDR3 has 14 residues. The V gene's germline CDR1 is SGHTS and CDR2 YDEGEE. After removal of 1 base from V and 8 bases from J, the junction contained 5 bases not matched to a gene.

This clonotype occurred a few times. The chain employs TRBV9 and TRBJ1-4; D is undetermined. Germline V lookup: CDR1 SGDLS, CDR2 YYNGEE. The CDR3 consists of 14 residues. V shed 3 bases and J shed 8 bases, with 14 bases lying between them. CDR3 nucleotide sequence: TGTGCCAGCAGCGGCCGGGCCCGGGGAGAAAAACTGTTTTTT. Amino acid sequence: CASSGRARGEKLFF.

The DNA for the CDR3 is TGTGCCAGCTCGCCGCAGCAAGGAAATCAGCCCCAGCATTTT. This translates into CASSPQQGNQPQHF. The V and J genes are TRBV18 and TRBJ1-5; D remains ambiguous. The CDR3 runs to 14 residues. V shed 6 bases and J shed 4 bases, with 13 bases lying between them. The germline CDR1 and CDR2 sequences are KGHSH and LQKENI.

The sample holds a few counts of this clonotype. The gene calls are TRBV20-1 and TRBJ1-1; D might be TRBD1 (5 bases). CDR1 is DFQATT, CDR2 SNEGSKA, per germline (reference sequence). V was clipped by 3 bases and J by 4 bases, with 12 bases between them. This CDR3 is 13 amino acids long. The chain's CDR3 is CSASQGGSTEAFF. CDR3 DNA: TGCAGTGCTAGCCAGGGTGGGAGCACTGAAGCTTTCTTT.

The chain is built from TRBV9 and TRBJ1-4; D is uncertain. Trimming took off 3 bases at V and 10 bases at J, with 13 bases between the two ends. The CDR3 consists of 13 residues. Germline values: CDR1 SGDLS, CDR2 YYNGEE. CDR3 in amino acids: CASSARPEGKLFF. The CDR3 nucleotides are TGTGCCAGCAGCGCCAGACCGGAGGGAAAACTGTTTTTT.

This chain uses TRBV18 with TRBJ1-1, with no clear D. The V gene lost 0 bases and the J gene lost 0 bases, with 8 bases spanning the gap. CDR1 and CDR2 from the germline V gene are KGHSH and LQKENI. This CDR3 has 15 amino acids. DNA for the CDR3: TGTGCCAGCTCACCACCGCACAGCATGAACACTGAAGCTTTCTTT. Its translation is CASSPPHSMNTEAFF.

This chain links TRBV7-7 with TRBJ1-5; D gene ambiguous. This CDR3 has 13 amino acids. Trimming removed 1 base from V and 7 bases from J, with 8 bases in between. CDR1 and CDR2 (germline): SSHAT, FNYEAQ (reference sequence). CDR3 DNA sequence: TGTGCCAGCAGCTTAGATAAGGGCCAGCCCCAGCATTTT. The encoded protein is CASSLDKGQPQHF.

The chain joins TRBV7-8 to TRBJ1-1, with D maybe TRBD1 (5 bases). Germline V gene lookup returns CDR1 SGHVS and CDR2 FQNEAQ. V was shortened by 4 bases and J by 10 bases, with 10 bases between the two germline ends. The CDR3 totals 11 residues. CDR3: CASSYGGVAFF. For the CDR3, the DNA is TGTGCCAGCAGCTATGGGGGGGTAGCTTTCTTT.

The chain employs TRBV4-2 and TRBJ2-4; D perhaps matches TRBD1 (5 bases). V lost 0 bases, J lost 0 bases, and 12 bases lay in between. Germline CDR1 and CDR2: LGHNA and YNFKEQ. The CDR3 is 17 residues long. CDR3 amino acids: CASSQELQVLAKNIQYF. CDR3 bases: TGTGCCAGCAGCCAAGAGTTACAGGTCTTAGCCAAAAACATTCAGTACTTC.

This chain connects TRBV7-7 to TRBJ1-5; 12 bases are a match to TRBD1. Germline assignment: CDR1 SSHAT and CDR2 FNYEAQ (reference sequence). The CDR3 covers 16 residues. V lost 3 bases and J lost 5; bases outside the gene matches: 5. The CDR3, as DNA: TGTGCCAGCAGCTTCCTGGGACAGGGGGCCGATCAGCCCCAGCATTTT. As protein: CASSFLGQGADQPQHF.

The chain has TRBV11-2 and TRBJ2-5; no clear D gene. The CDR3 loop spans 13 amino acids. V lost 4 bases to trimming and J lost 4 bases, with 10 bases between them. Germline CDR1 and CDR2: SGHAT and FQNNGV. CDR3 amino acids: CASSSQTAETQYF. Written as DNA, the CDR3 is TGTGCCAGCAGCTCCCAAACGGCAGAGACCCAGTACTTC.

The rearrangement joins TRBV3-1 to TRBJ2-3, with unresolved D. There are 13 residues in the CDR3. V shed 11 bases and J shed 0 bases, with 12 bases lying between them. Germline V gives CDR1 LGHDT, CDR2 YNNKEL (reference sequence). CDR3 sequence (DNA): TGTGCCTTCTGTTTTGTTAGCACAGATACGCAGTATTTT. This codes for CAFCFVSTDTQYF.

The V and J genes are TRBV6-1 and TRBJ1-1, with TRBD1 identical over 9 bases. The V gene end was trimmed by 6 bases and the J gene end by 4 bases; junction bases not matched to a gene: 6. CDR1 is MNHNS, CDR2 SASEGT, per germline. This CDR3 comprises 14 residues. The CDR3, as DNA: TGTGCCAGCAGGGCCGGGACAGGGACCACTGAAGCTTTCTTT. It specifies CASRAGTGTTEAFF.

This clonotype was counted at least ten times. The chain combines TRBV7-2 with TRBJ2-1, with no clear D. The V end lost 5 bases, the J end lost 0 bases, and 14 bases lay between the germline ends. The CDR3 consists of 16 residues. Looked up from germline, CDR1 is SGHTA and CDR2 is FQGNSA. The CDR3 DNA follows: TGTGCCAGCAGCCTAGGCCACACGAGCTCCTACAATGAGCAGTTCTTC. This gives the protein CASSLGHTSSYNEQFF.

The chain is built from TRBV18 and TRBJ2-1; 10 bases fit TRBD1. Germline-derived CDR1 and CDR2 are KGHSH and LQKENI. The CDR3 has 17 amino acids. V lost 5 bases, J lost 3 bases, and 10 bases stayed unmatched. The CDR3 nucleotides read TGTGCCAGCTCAAAGGATGCCGGGACAGGGGTCTACAATGAGCAGTTCTTC. Amino acids: CASSKDAGTGVYNEQFF. Variable domain in full (rest from reference TRBV18 and TRBJ2-1): NAGVMQNPRHLVRRRGQEARLRCSPMKGHSHVYWYRQLPEEGLKFMVYLQKENIIDESGMPKERFSAEFPKEGPSILRIQQVVRGDSAAYFCASSKDAGTGVYNEQFFGPGTRLTVL.

The chain has TRBV27 and TRBJ1-2; D is ambiguous. CDR1 and CDR2 from the germline V gene are MNHEY and SMNVEV (reference sequence). CDR3 length: 13 residues. Deletions cut 6 bases from V and 3 bases from J, with 11 bases between. The CDR3 reads CASRPEGDYGYTF. The DNA for the CDR3 is TGTGCCAGCAGACCGGAGGGAGACTATGGCTACACCTTC.